The 7 T cell receptor beta chains reported below all come from one sample, sequenced in a study of shared clonotypes between healthy human individuals. Measured with immunoSEQ multiplex PCR; TCRdb has only the in-frame clones, and not every one. The table includes roughly 2 million clones, around 95% detected once. Sequencing used naive CD4+ T cells sorted from blood. Subset reported: CD45RA+ positively selected. The receptors were sampled from a man aged 18 to 35 in good health.

The chain recombines TRBV5-1 with TRBJ2-3; the match to TRBD2 covers 14 bases. Germline lookup yields CDR1 SGHRS and CDR2 YFSETQ. Trimming took 0 bases from V and 4 from J; bases not matched to a gene: 7. There are 18 residues in the CDR3. The chain's CDR3 is CASSLAGTSGSSPDTQYF. CDR3 bases: TGCGCCAGCAGCTTGGCCGGGACTAGCGGGAGTTCCCCAGATACGCAGTATTTT.

J is TRBJ1-1 and V is TRBV18, with D hard to call. V lost 1 base and J 6 bases, leaving 12 bases between the germline ends. The CDR3 extends over 14 amino acids. The germline gives CDR1 KGHSH, CDR2 LQKENI. CDR3 DNA sequence: TGTGCCAGCTCACCACAGGGCGGTCTCCCTGAAGCTTTCTTT. This encodes CASSPQGGLPEAFF.

The V and J genes are TRBV7-8 and TRBJ1-6; TRBD1 agrees at 8 bases. The CDR3 has 15 residues. Trimming cost V 3 bases and J 3 bases; bases outside gene matches: 1. CDR1 and CDR2 (germline): SGHVS, FQNEAQ. The CDR3 sequence: CASSLGQDYNSPLHF. The DNA for the CDR3 is TGTGCCAGCAGCTTGGGACAGGACTATAATTCACCCCTCCACTTT. Looking up the rest from reference TRBV7-8 and TRBJ1-6 gives the full variable domain: GAGVSQSPRYKVAKRGQDVALRCDPISGHVSLFWYQQALGQGPEFLTYFQNEAQLDKSGLPSDRFFAERPEGSVSTLKIQRTQQEDSAVYLCASSLGQDYNSPLHFGNGTRLTVT.

V and J are TRBV5-1 and TRBJ1-6; D is undetermined. The germline gives CDR1 SGHRS, CDR2 YFSETQ. The CDR3 contains 14 residues. V gave up 2 bases and J gave up 2 bases, with 5 bases separating them. CDR3 region: CASSLQTYNSPLHF. The DNA of the CDR3 is TGCGCCAGCAGCTTACAGACCTATAATTCACCCCTCCACTTT.

J is TRBJ2-7 and V is TRBV2; TRBD1 aligns across 10 bases. CDR1 SNHLY and CDR2 FYNNEI come from the germline V gene. The CDR3 is 14 residues long. Trimming removed 6 bases from V and 6 bases from J; junction bases left unmatched: 8. This chain's CDR3 is CASSRQGANGEQYF. The CDR3 DNA reads as TGTGCCAGCAGCCGACAGGGGGCTAATGGCGAGCAGTACTTC.

The rearrangement uses TRBV30 and TRBJ2-2; D may match TRBD1 or TRBD2 (5 bases each). Germline values: CDR1 GTSNPN, CDR2 SVGIG (reference sequence). V was cut by 6 bases and J by 0 bases, with 8 bases left in between. The CDR3 contains 13 residues. The DNA of the CDR3 is TGTGCCTGTGGGGGACCGAACACCGGGGAGCTGTTTTTT. Translating gives CACGGPNTGELFF. The entire variable domain, with the rest obtained from reference TRBV30 and TRBJ2-2, is as follows: SQTIHQWPATLVQPVGSPLSLECTVEGTSNPNLYWYRQAAGRGLQLLFYSVGIGQISSEVPQNLSASRPQDRQFILSSKKLLLSDSGFYLCACGGPNTGELFFGEGSRLTVL.

This sequence joins TRBV12-5 and TRBJ1-2; 9 bases align to TRBD1. This CDR3 comprises 14 residues. The germline gives CDR1 LGHNT, CDR2 FRNRAP. V lost 9 bases, J lost 4 bases, and 9 bases stayed unmatched. The CDR3 nucleotides are TGTGCTAGCGCCCCGGGACAGGGTCGCTATGGCTACACCTTC. Translation: CASAPGQGRYGYTF.